These 27 T cell receptor beta chains came from one sample sequenced in a study of Tregs in tolerant kidney transplant recipients. Related graft donors supplied nonmyeloablative bone marrow transplants, and mixed chimerism was transient. Libraries were prepared by immunoSEQ multiplex PCR; TCRdb keeps only in-frame clonotypes and omits some of them. The table shows approximately 60,000 clones, with about 89% occurring only once. The source was CD4+ T cells from blood (PBMCs), collected 6 months after the transplant. The receptors stem from a human patient who received a combined kidney and bone marrow transplant. Some T cells here may be from the graft donor.

The genes are TRBV11-3 and TRBJ2-7; 8 bases are shared with TRBD2. V lost 6 bases, J lost 0 bases, and 4 bases stayed unmatched. The CDR3 extends over 14 amino acids. Germline-derived CDR1 and CDR2 are SGHNT and YENEEA. The CDR3 sequence is CASSSLAASYEQYF. In DNA, the CDR3 is TGTGCCAGCAGTTCACTAGCGGCCTCCTACGAGCAGTACTTC.

This clone was counted once. The rearrangement joins TRBV11-3 to TRBJ2-7, with TRBD2 as a possible D gene (6 bases). CDR3 size: 14 residues. V dropped 5 bases and J dropped 6 bases, with 17 bases sitting between them. Germline CDR1 is SGHNT and CDR2 is YENEEA. The CDR3: CASSHKTSWREQYF. CDR3 nucleotides: TGTGCCAGCAGCCACAAGACTAGTTGGCGCGAGCAGTACTTC.

The V and J genes are TRBV6-5 and TRBJ2-3, with 9 bases lining up with TRBD1. CDR3 length: 15 residues. Per the germline V gene, CDR1 is MNHEY and CDR2 is SVGAGI. V lost 4 bases and J lost 4; bases outside the gene matches: 6. The CDR3 loop reads CASSLWTGDPDTQYF. The CDR3 nucleotides are TGTGCCAGCAGTTTATGGACAGGGGACCCAGATACGCAGTATTTT.

The chain links TRBV29-1 to TRBJ1-1; D remains ambiguous. CDR3 size: 10 residues. The germline V and J ends were trimmed by 7 bases and 8 bases, with 11 bases remaining between them. CDR1 is SQVTM and CDR2 is ANQGSEA in the germline V gene. As DNA, the CDR3 is TGCAGCGGACAACTTACCGAAGCTTTCTTT. Protein product: CSGQLTEAFF.

The chain recombines TRBV7-2 with TRBJ2-3, with 8 nucleotides matching TRBD2. V shed 1 base, J shed 6 bases, and the junction held 6 bases outside the gene matches. CDR1 and CDR2 from the germline V gene are SGHTA and FQGNSA. This CDR3 region has 15 residues. The DNA for the CDR3 is TGTGCCAGCAGCTTAGTAAGCGGGAGTGTTGATACGCAGTATTTT. Protein: CASSLVSGSVDTQYF. The complete variable domain, with remaining parts taken from reference TRBV7-2 and TRBJ2-3, reads GAGVSQSPSNKVTEKGKDVELRCDPISGHTALYWYRQSLGQGLEFLIYFQGNSAPDKSGLPSDRFSAERTGGSVSTLTIQRTQQEDSAVYLCASSLVSGSVDTQYFGPGTRLTVL.

The rearrangement uses TRBV28 and TRBJ1-2, with D tentatively TRBD1 (5 bases). Looked up from germline, CDR1 is MDHEN and CDR2 is SYDVKM. The CDR3 is made up of 14 amino acids. With 9 bases removed from V and 4 bases from J, the gap between germline ends came to 18 bases. The CDR3: CASTPQGNGYGYTF. In nucleotides, the CDR3 is TGTGCCAGTACTCCCCAGGGAAATGGCTATGGCTACACCTTC.

This chain connects TRBV4-3 to TRBJ1-4, with TRBD1 matching over 8 bases. Trimming removed 0 bases from V and 8 bases from J; junction bases left unmatched: 11. This CDR3 region has 17 residues. Germline CDR1 reads LGHNA; CDR2 reads YSLEER. CDR3 sequence (DNA): TGCGCCAGCAGCCAAGATATTCGCAGGGGGCGTTGGGAAAAACTGTTTTTT. Its translation is CASSQDIRRGRWEKLFF.

The J gene is TRBJ1-2, the V gene TRBV29-1; D remains ambiguous. The ends were cut back, 4 bases at V and 2 bases at J, with 11 bases in the middle. This CDR3 region has 13 residues. The germline CDR1 and CDR2 sequences are SQVTM and ANQGSEA. The CDR3 region has the DNA TGCAGCGTTGGGTCGGCGAGGAACTATGGCTACACCTTC. This codes for CSVGSARNYGYTF.

The chain uses TRBV27 and TRBJ2-2, with TRBD2 matching over 13 bases. CDR3 length: 16 residues. V lost 2 bases, J lost 7 bases, and 4 bases stayed unmatched. Germline V gene lookup returns CDR1 MNHEY and CDR2 SMNVEV (reference sequence). The chain's CDR3 is CASSLNRLAGGGELFF. DNA of the CDR3: TGTGCCAGCAGTTTAAACAGACTAGCGGGGGGCGGGGAGCTGTTTTTT.

This rearrangement joins TRBV28 to TRBJ2-7; D perhaps matches TRBD1 (6 bases). Trimming shortened V by 3 bases and J by 0 bases, and 18 bases separated the two germline ends. The length of the CDR3 is 17 residues. Germline CDR1 MDHEN, CDR2 SYDVKM. CDR3 residues: CASSFYLSGHRSYEQYF. The CDR3 coding sequence is TGTGCCAGCAGTTTTTATTTGTCGGGACACCGCTCCTACGAGCAGTACTTC.

This clone appeared once. This chain joins TRBV2 and TRBJ2-1; possible D gene TRBD1, 5 bases. Trimming removed 4 bases at V and 0 bases at J, with 10 bases between. Germline assignment: CDR1 SNHLY and CDR2 FYNNEI. The CDR3 is 15 amino acids. This chain's CDR3 is CASSGPGLSYNEQFF. As DNA, the CDR3 is TGTGCCAGCAGTGGCCCAGGGCTCTCCTACAATGAGCAGTTCTTC.

V is TRBV5-6 and J is TRBJ1-1; 11 bases align to TRBD1. The germline CDR1 and CDR2 sequences are SGHDT and YYEEEE. This CDR3 has 14 residues. V lost 4 bases and J lost 5; bases outside the gene matches: 4. CDR3 in amino acids: CASSPGQGGTEAFF. The CDR3 DNA follows: TGTGCCAGCAGCCCGGGACAGGGGGGGACTGAAGCTTTCTTT.

This sequence joins TRBV18 and TRBJ1-2, with 7 bases that match TRBD1. CDR1 is KGHSH, CDR2 LQKENI, per germline. The CDR3 is made up of 17 amino acids. The J segment lost 7 bases and the V segment lost 4 bases, leaving 18 bases of the junction unmatched. CDR3 in amino acids: CASSLRGGASPYGGYTF. The CDR3, as DNA: TGTGCCAGCTCACTACGAGGGGGCGCTTCCCCCTATGGTGGCTACACCTTC.

In its sample, this clone is medium-sized (0.01 to 0.1%). The J gene is TRBJ2-7, the V gene TRBV7-2; 9 nucleotides agree with TRBD2. From germline, CDR1 is SGHTA and CDR2 FQGNSA. The length of the CDR3 is 14 residues. The ends lost 5 bases at V and 5 bases at J; junction bases unmatched: 7. The CDR3 DNA reads TGTGCCAGCAGCCGTATAGCGGGGGTCGACGAGCAGTACTTC. It translates to CASSRIAGVDEQYF.

This chain links TRBV28 with TRBJ2-1; 14 nucleotides agree with TRBD2. Germline CDR1 and CDR2: MDHEN and SYDVKM. The junction had 11 bases not matched to a gene; V was cut back by 10 bases and J by 6 bases. This CDR3 contains 16 residues. CDR3 nucleotides: TGTGCCACCGTCAGACTAGCGGGGGGGCGAGCCAATGAGCAGTTCTTC. It specifies CATVRLAGGRANEQFF.

The chain has TRBV7-6 and TRBJ2-2; perhaps TRBD2 as D (5 bases). Trimming stripped 5 bases from V and 9 bases from J, with 13 bases between. The CDR3 length is 13 residues. CDR1 is SGHVS and CDR2 is FNYEAQ in the germline V gene. The CDR3 coding sequence is TGTGCCAGCAGCACACCCTTGACTAGGGAGCTGTTTTTT. The encoded protein is CASSTPLTRELFF.

DNA for the CDR3: TGTGCCTGGAGTGCCAGACAGCCTATTGAGCAGTACTTC. This sequence encodes CAWSARQPIEQYF. V gene TRBV30 combines with J gene TRBJ2-7; D is possibly TRBD1 (5 bases). V lost 1 base to trimming and J lost 7 bases, with 14 bases between them. Per the germline V gene, CDR1 is GTSNPN and CDR2 is SVGIG (reference sequence). The CDR3 spans 13 residues.

V gene TRBV14 combines with J gene TRBJ2-1; possibly TRBD1 for D (6 bases). Germline CDR1 reads SGHDN; CDR2 reads FVKESK. CDR3 size: 15 residues. V gave up 6 bases and J gave up 4 bases, with 16 bases separating them. CDR3 sequence: CASSKAGTLYNEQFF. The CDR3 DNA sequence: TGTGCCAGCAGTAAAGCCGGGACACTGTACAATGAGCAGTTCTTC.

The rearrangement joins TRBV30 to TRBJ2-5, with 11 nucleotides matching TRBD2. Germline lookup yields CDR1 GTSNPN and CDR2 SVGIG (reference sequence). The CDR3 runs to 15 residues. Trimming took 0 bases from V and 8 from J; bases not matched to a gene: 8. The CDR3 DNA reads as TGTGCCTGGAGTGTTTTAGCGGGGGGGGCTGGAACCCAGTACTTC. Translated: CAWSVLAGGAGTQYF.

The chain carries TRBV4-3 and TRBJ2-1; 8 bases are a match to TRBD1. This CDR3 comprises 16 residues. The trim removed 1 base at V and 3 bases at J, leaving 5 bases unmatched. Germline V lookup: CDR1 LGHNA, CDR2 YSLEER. CDR3 sequence (DNA): TGCGCCAGCAGCCAAGGTCAAGGACAGGGCTACAATGAGCAGTTCTTC. It yields the protein CASSQGQGQGYNEQFF.

The gene calls are TRBV30 and TRBJ1-6; 7 positions match TRBD1. The V and J ends lost 1 base and 0 bases, in that order; junction bases with no gene match: 6. CDR1 and CDR2 from the germline V gene are GTSNPN and SVGIG (reference sequence). The CDR3 has 17 amino acids. The CDR3 loop reads CAWSGQGIGSYNSPLHF. DNA for the CDR3: TGTGCCTGGAGTGGACAGGGTATAGGCTCCTATAATTCACCCCTCCACTTT.

The chain joins TRBV29-1 to TRBJ2-1, with 15 positions matching TRBD2. This CDR3 spans 17 amino acids. The V gene end was trimmed by 4 bases and the J gene end by 2 bases; junction bases not matched to a gene: 6. Germline V lookup: CDR1 SQVTM, CDR2 ANQGSEA. The CDR3, as DNA: TGCAGCGTTGTAGCCCGGACTAGCGGGAGGGCCTACAATGAGCAGTTCTTC. It specifies CSVVARTSGRAYNEQFF.

The V and J genes are TRBV4-3 and TRBJ2-7; D possibly corresponds to TRBD2 (6 bases). Trimming shortened V by 0 bases and J by 7 bases, and 19 bases separated the two germline ends. Germline V gene sequence: CDR1 LGHNA, CDR2 YSLEER. This CDR3 region has 16 residues. CDR3 amino acids: CASSQDIGSGSREQYF. The CDR3 DNA sequence: TGCGCCAGCAGCCAAGATATCGGGAGTGGCTCTAGAGAGCAGTACTTC.

The chain employs TRBV20-1 and TRBJ2-7, with TRBD1 matching over 9 bases. The V and J ends lost 3 bases and 9 bases, in that order; junction bases with no gene match: 3. Germline CDR1 DFQATT, CDR2 SNEGSKA (reference sequence). This CDR3 has 11 amino acids. The CDR3 loop reads CSARDRGGQYF. CDR3 nucleotide sequence: TGCAGTGCTAGGGACAGGGGCGGGCAGTACTTC.

The V and J genes are TRBV4-2 and TRBJ2-7; 9 positions agree with TRBD2. Germline trimming cut 0 bases from V and 7 bases from J; bases unmatched to any gene: 10. CDR1 is LGHNA and CDR2 is YNFKEQ in the germline V gene. The CDR3 runs to 16 residues. CDR3 loop: CASSQEGLAERNEQYF. The CDR3 DNA reads TGTGCCAGCAGCCAAGAGGGACTAGCAGAGAGGAATGAGCAGTACTTC.

This chain connects TRBV7-2 to TRBJ2-2, with D uncertain. V was trimmed by 6 bases and J by 5 bases, leaving 4 bases between them. Germline CDR1 is SGHTA and CDR2 is FQGNSA. The length of the CDR3 is 11 residues. CDR3: CASRETGELFF. In DNA, the CDR3 is TGTGCCAGCAGAGAGACCGGGGAGCTGTTTTTT.

J is TRBJ1-2 and V is TRBV6-6; TRBD1 matches 7 bases. Germline CDR1 and CDR2: MNHNY and SVGAGI (reference sequence). V shed 0 bases and J 6 bases; nucleotides not matched to a gene: 4. The CDR3 is made up of 14 amino acids. The chain's CDR3 is CASSYSGTENGYTF. The DNA of the CDR3 is TGTGCCAGCAGTTACTCTGGGACAGAAAATGGCTACACCTTC.